This T cell receptor beta chain derives from a study of shared clonotypes between healthy human individuals. Trimming shortened V by 1 base and J by 8 bases, and 12 bases separated the two germline ends. Germline V CDR1 and CDR2: SGHTA, FQGNSA. CDR3 length: 14 amino acids. Study-level results: What limited the represented genetic and exposure-history diversity was the small number of donors.

The donor cohort consisted entirely of Caucasian adults residing in Nashville, Tennessee. Genomic DNA for unsorted samples, which was extracted with the QIAamp DNA Blood Mini kit, came from about 83 million PBMCs. Spread over ten immunoSEQ deep assay plates, unsorted PBMC DNA underwent sequencing. Profiling relied on immunoSEQ multiplex PCR, and the TCRdb table lists in-frame clones only, not all of them. The table has hundreds of thousands of clones, around 77% seen once. Points on this clone: Its target is unknown.

The sequenced material came from PBMCs. The chain has TRBV7-2 and TRBJ2-1; no clear D. This TCR was recovered from a woman aged 40 to 49 in good health. Some clones in this sample may be carry-over from other donors' samples. CDR3 nucleotides: TGTGCCAGCAGCTTAGGCCGCCCTCGGGATGAGCAGTTCTTC. This encodes CASSLGRPRDEQFF.